One and the same sample provided the 25 T cell receptor beta chains below, sequenced in a study of identical twins. TCRdb reprocessed the 5' RACE reads with MiXCR, giving one entry per CDR3 protein. This table has around 450,000 distinct CDR3 sequences, over 12% appearing once. The sample also formed part of further work on yellow fever vaccine responses in identical twins.

The sample consisted of CD4+ T cells sorted from blood. The receptors shown here come from a woman aged 18 to 35 in good health.

V usage is TRBV3-1 and J usage is TRBJ1-6, with D hard to call. Trimming removed 2 bases at V and 8 bases at J, with 13 bases between. Germline V CDR1 and CDR2: LGHDT, YNNKEL (reference sequence). The length of the CDR3 is 15 residues. The CDR3 spells CASSQRPGVYSPLHF. CDR3 sequence (DNA): TGTGCCAGCAGCCAAAGGCCGGGTGTTTATTCACCCCTCCACTTT.

This clonotype has just a few counts. The chain carries TRBV3-1 and TRBJ2-1, with TRBD1 identical over 10 bases. The CDR3 is 17 residues long. Germline lookup yields CDR1 LGHDT and CDR2 YNNKEL (reference sequence). V shed 2 bases and J 2 bases; nucleotides not matched to a gene: 6. The CDR3 sequence is CASSQPIGQGAYNEQFF. The CDR3 nucleotides are TGTGCCAGCAGCCAACCTATTGGACAGGGGGCCTACAATGAGCAGTTCTTC.

The chain carries TRBV7-2 and TRBJ2-4, with TRBD2 matching 9 bases. V lost 2 bases to trimming and J lost 6 bases; unmatched junction nucleotides: 8. The CDR3 contains 16 residues. Germline V gene data show CDR1 as SGHTA and CDR2 as FQGNSA. The CDR3 loop reads CASSLKAGGLANIQYF. Written as DNA, the CDR3 is TGTGCCAGCAGCTTAAAGGCGGGAGGGCTCGCAAACATTCAGTACTTC.

CDR3 loop: CASSEASEFEAFF. CDR3 DNA sequence: TGTGCCAGCAGTGAAGCGAGTGAATTTGAAGCTTTCTTT. J is TRBJ1-1 and V is TRBV2; the D is unclear. CDR3 length equals 13 residues. The germline CDR1 and CDR2 sequences are SNHLY and FYNNEI. V lost 0 bases, J lost 7 bases, and 9 bases lay in between.

This clonotype was counted only a few times. The rearrangement uses TRBV10-2 and TRBJ2-1; 10 positions match TRBD2. CDR3 length: 14 amino acids. The germline CDR1 and CDR2 sequences are WSHSY and SAAADI. V shed 7 bases and J 6 bases; nucleotides not matched to a gene: 6. The CDR3 loop is CASKYTSGTNEQFF. The CDR3 nucleotides read TGCGCCAGCAAGTACACTAGCGGGACCAATGAGCAGTTCTTC.

V is TRBV20-1 and J is TRBJ2-5; 8 bases are a match to TRBD2. Germline V gives CDR1 DFQATT, CDR2 SNEGSKA (reference sequence). This CDR3 comprises 13 residues. V dropped 5 bases and J dropped 4; count of bases not matched to a gene: 6. The CDR3 DNA is TGCAGTGCTCTATTTGCGGGAGGAGAGACCCAGTACTTC. It specifies CSALFAGGETQYF.

This clonotype was found a few times. The V call is TRBV6-1, the J call TRBJ2-1; D is perhaps TRBD2 (6 bases). This CDR3 is 15 amino acids long. V gave up 7 bases and J gave up 7 bases, with 20 bases separating them. From germline, CDR1 is MNHNS and CDR2 SASEGT. The CDR3 DNA is TGTGCCAGCACCCCTCGGGGGTATGACAATAATGAGCAGTTCTTC. Its translation: CASTPRGYDNNEQFF.

The chain joins TRBV24-1 to TRBJ2-3; no clear D gene. The V end lost 1 base, the J end lost 3 bases, and 10 bases lay between the germline ends. The CDR3 covers 15 residues. Germline V lookup: CDR1 KGHDR, CDR2 SFDVKD. The CDR3 DNA reads TGTGCCACCAGTGATTTACGAGCCAAGACAGATACGCAGTATTTT. It specifies CATSDLRAKTDTQYF.

The V and J genes are TRBV28 and TRBJ2-7, with 9 bases lining up with TRBD1. Losses at the gene ends were 8 bases for V and 7 bases for J; bases not matched to a gene: 12. The CDR3 extends over 14 amino acids. The germline V gene has CDR1 MDHEN and CDR2 SYDVKM. The DNA for the CDR3 is TGTGCCAGCGCTGTGGGACAGGGTTTTGGTGAGCAGTACTTC. As protein: CASAVGQGFGEQYF.

This clonotype has only a few counts. The chain is built from TRBV3-1 and TRBJ2-6; D remains unclear. This CDR3 region has 16 residues. The V gene's germline CDR1 is LGHDT and CDR2 YNNKEL (reference sequence). Trimming took off 1 base at V and 1 base at J, with 8 bases between the two ends. This CDR3 reads CASSQVGPSGANVLTF. CDR3 bases: TGTGCCAGCAGCCAAGTTGGGCCATCTGGGGCCAACGTCCTGACTTTC.

V and J are TRBV9 and TRBJ2-4, with 7 bases matching TRBD2. The J segment lost 8 bases and the V segment lost 4 bases, leaving 12 bases of the junction unmatched. There are 15 residues in the CDR3. Looked up from germline, CDR1 is SGDLS and CDR2 is YYNGEE. CDR3 bases: TGTGCCAGCAGCCCAGCGGGGCGTTTAATGGACATTCAGTACTTC. Its protein is CASSPAGRLMDIQYF.

This clonotype was found many times. V and J are TRBV7-2 and TRBJ2-7, with a weak D call TRBD1 (5 bases). The V gene lost 2 bases and the J gene lost 0 bases, with 11 bases spanning the gap. The CDR3 is made up of 15 amino acids. Germline assignment: CDR1 SGHTA and CDR2 FQGNSA. The CDR3 here is CASSLRQGPSYEQYF. CDR3 bases: TGTGCCAGCAGCTTACGCCAGGGTCCCTCCTACGAGCAGTACTTC.

This clonotype was seen more than once but under ten times. The rearrangement uses TRBV29-1 and TRBJ2-4; 7 nucleotides line up with TRBD2. This CDR3 spans 14 amino acids. The germline V gene encodes CDR1 SQVTM and CDR2 ANQGSEA. J lost 6 bases, V lost 7 bases, and 12 bases had no gene match. CDR3 bases: TGCAGCGCTACCGTGGACCGCGGGGGAAACATTCAGTACTTC. Its translation is CSATVDRGGNIQYF.

The CDR3 nucleotides read TGCGCCAGCAGCCAAGTTGCGCCGACAGGGGCAGACTACAATGAGCAGTTCTTC. This codes for CASSQVAPTGADYNEQFF. The chain joins TRBV4-1 to TRBJ2-1; 8 bases fit TRBD1. Germline V gives CDR1 MGHRA, CDR2 YSYEKL. V was clipped by 1 base and J by 3 bases; unmatched bases: 11. The CDR3 is 18 residues long.

This clonotype was seen many times. The V gene is TRBV5-1, the J gene TRBJ2-1; tentatively, D is TRBD2 (5 bases). V lost 0 bases, J lost 2 bases, and 12 bases lay in between. The CDR3 has 16 residues. The V gene's germline CDR1 is SGHRS and CDR2 YFSETQ. Written as DNA, the CDR3 is TGCGCCAGCAGCTTGGTTACGGGAAGTGCCTACAATGAGCAGTTCTTC. This sequence encodes CASSLVTGSAYNEQFF.

The rearrangement joins TRBV25-1 to TRBJ2-2, with 10 bases fitting TRBD2. The V and J ends lost 4 bases and 1 base, in that order; junction bases with no gene match: 9. Germline V gene lookup returns CDR1 MGHDK and CDR2 SYGVNS. This CDR3 is 18 amino acids long. The CDR3 spells CASSVVWASGGNTGELFF. The CDR3 DNA reads TGTGCCAGCAGTGTAGTTTGGGCTAGCGGGGGGAACACCGGGGAGCTGTTTTTT. The full variable domain, its missing parts supplied by reference TRBV25-1 and TRBJ2-2, is EADIYQTPRYLVIGTGKKITLECSQTMGHDKMYWYQQDPGMELHLIHYSYGVNSTEKGDLSSESTVSRIRTEHFPLTLESARPSHTSQYLCASSVVWASGGNTGELFFGEGSRLTVL.

There are a few counts of this clonotype. The chain links TRBV6-4 to TRBJ2-1; TRBD2 matches 10 bases. CDR3 size: 15 residues. CDR1 is MRHNA and CDR2 is SNTAGT in the germline V gene. Trimming at V came to 5 bases and at J to 4 bases, leaving 5 bases not matched to a gene. CDR3 in DNA: TGTGCCAGCAGTTTACTAGCGGGGCGTTACAATGAGCAGTTCTTC. It codes for CASSLLAGRYNEQFF.

This clonotype has at least ten counts. The rearrangement links TRBV2 to TRBJ2-1; a possible D gene is TRBD1 (6 bases). Looked up from germline, CDR1 is SNHLY and CDR2 is FYNNEI. The length of the CDR3 is 15 residues. Trimming took 7 bases from V and 1 from J, leaving 14 bases between them. The CDR3 spells CASNRDTGSYNEQFF. DNA of the CDR3: TGTGCCAGCAACCGGGACACCGGTTCCTACAATGAGCAGTTCTTC.

The chain joins TRBV7-9 to TRBJ2-6, with D hard to call. This CDR3 has 16 residues. CDR1 and CDR2 (germline): SEHNR, FQNEAQ (reference sequence). V lost 5 bases to trimming and J lost 0 bases, with 11 bases between them. CDR3 nucleotides: TGTGCCAGCAGCATAGGCACCCGCTCTGGGGCCAACGTCCTGACTTTC. Translated: CASSIGTRSGANVLTF.

This clonotype was found many times. The chain employs TRBV9 and TRBJ2-2; possibly TRBD1 for D (6 bases). V lost 2 bases and J 4 bases, leaving 18 bases between the germline ends. CDR1 is SGDLS, CDR2 YYNGEE, per germline. CDR3 length: 17 residues. The CDR3 sequence is CASSVSQGTKGTGELFF. Written as DNA, the CDR3 is TGTGCCAGCAGCGTGTCCCAGGGGACCAAAGGCACCGGGGAGCTGTTTTTT.

This clonotype showed up many times. The chain is built from TRBV5-1 and TRBJ2-2; 10 bases match TRBD2. The CDR3 consists of 16 residues. Trimming removed 4 bases from V and 4 bases from J; junction bases left unmatched: 7. Germline V gene lookup returns CDR1 SGHRS and CDR2 YFSETQ. The CDR3 reads CASSVTGTSVTGELFF. CDR3 nucleotides: TGCGCCAGCAGCGTTACCGGGACTAGCGTCACCGGGGAGCTGTTTTTT.

The genes are TRBV5-1 and TRBJ2-2; tentatively, D is TRBD1 or TRBD2 (6 bases each). The V end lost 0 bases, the J end lost 6 bases, and 15 bases lay between the germline ends. Germline-derived CDR1 and CDR2 are SGHRS and YFSETQ. The CDR3 consists of 16 residues. CDR3 protein: CASSLAMQGRSGELFF. DNA of the CDR3: TGCGCCAGCAGCTTGGCCATGCAGGGGAGGTCCGGGGAGCTGTTTTTT.

This clonotype showed up just a few times. The rearrangement links TRBV11-2 to TRBJ2-7; TRBD1 might be the D (6 bases). The length of the CDR3 is 14 residues. From germline, CDR1 is SGHAT and CDR2 FQNNGV. V lost 1 base and J 3 bases, leaving 10 bases between the germline ends. CDR3 protein: CASSLAGAHYEQYF. Here the CDR3 DNA reads TGTGCCAGCAGCTTAGCAGGGGCCCACTACGAGCAGTACTTC.

This clonotype was observed a few times. This chain links TRBV5-1 with TRBJ2-1, with 9 bases aligning to TRBD1. The CDR3 is made up of 16 amino acids. V shed 0 bases and J 6 bases; nucleotides not matched to a gene: 7. Per the germline V gene, CDR1 is SGHRS and CDR2 is YFSETQ. This CDR3 reads CASSLVPTGGGNEQFF. CDR3 DNA: TGCGCCAGCAGCTTGGTACCGACAGGGGGAGGCAATGAGCAGTTCTTC.

This clonotype was counted only a few times. The chain combines TRBV6-2 or TRBV6-3 with TRBJ2-7, with D tentatively TRBD2 (6 bases). CDR1 and CDR2 from the germline V gene are MNHEY and SVGEGT. The CDR3 contains 15 residues. V dropped 6 bases and J dropped 0 bases, with 15 bases sitting between them. The CDR3 DNA follows: TGTGCCAGCAGAACTACCGGGACTGGCTCCTACGAGCAGTACTTC. Encoded protein: CASRTTGTGSYEQYF.